Following are 28 T cell receptor beta chains from one sample sequenced in a study of T cells in Graves' hyperthyroidism and ophthalmopathy (dated by TCRdb to between 2018 and 2021). The library was made by multiplex PCR. Instrument on record: Illumina HiSeq 2000. The TCR beta CDR3 regions were amplified from RNA transcripts. The TCR CDR3 was subjected to a first round of RT-PCR using the HTBI primer set and the Qiagen OneStep RT-PCR kit. TCRdb trimmed public reads at Q25 via fastp, called clones via MiXCR and kept in-frame beta chains. Identical CDR3 proteins give one entry, which carries the most common genes and DNA. The table for this sample lists about 410,000 distinct CDR3 sequences; approximately 15% of them were counted only once. The ten most abundant clones make up 20% of the sample. Sequencing was performed on blood. These receptors originate from a woman under 40 with Graves' ophthalmopathy.

The chain links TRBV2 to TRBJ1-4; unclear D gene. V shed 2 bases and J shed 8 bases, with 15 bases lying between them. The CDR3 covers 15 residues. Germline CDR1 and CDR2: SNHLY and FYNNEI. Here the CDR3 DNA reads TGTGCCAGCAGTGAATCCCTCTTAGGCGCGGAAAAACTGTTTTTT. It codes for CASSESLLGAEKLFF.

This clonotype was recorded at least ten times. The chain employs TRBV20-1 and TRBJ1-4, with D possibly matching TRBD1 (5 bases). Germline V lookup: CDR1 DFQATT, CDR2 SNEGSKA (reference sequence). The V end was cut by 0 bases, the J end by 3 bases, with 11 bases between. The CDR3 is 15 residues long. The CDR3 bases are TGCAGTGCTAGAGAATGGGACCGGGCTAATGAAAAACTGTTTTTT. It encodes CSAREWDRANEKLFF.

This clonotype was found a few times. This may arise from a read error, as a much more abundant clone is one base away. V usage is TRBV20-1 and J usage is TRBJ2-1; 7 positions agree with TRBD1. CDR1 is DFQATT and CDR2 is SNEGSKA in the germline V gene (reference sequence). The CDR3 has 14 amino acids. CDR3 DNA: TGCAGTGCTAGAGAAGGGGGCCGAAGCGATGAGCAGCTCTTC. This codes for CSAREGGRSDEQLF.

This clonotype was counted between two and nine times. The V and J genes are TRBV7-8 and TRBJ1-6; D ambiguous. The CDR3 is 17 amino acids. Per germline, CDR1 SGHVS and CDR2 FQNEAQ. V dropped 5 bases and J dropped 0 bases, with 14 bases sitting between them. Here the CDR3 reads CASSKTRESSYNSPLHF. CDR3 nucleotides: TGTGCCAGCAGCAAAACCCGCGAAAGCTCCTATAATTCACCCCTCCACTTT.

The table lists this clonotype with many counts. The chain links TRBV12-3 or TRBV12-4 to TRBJ1-2; D is unclear. This CDR3 is 16 amino acids long. The V end was cut by 5 bases, the J end by 1 base, with 17 bases between. The CDR3 DNA reads as TGTGCCAGCAGTATGATCAGGCCAGCCATTAACTATGGCTACACCTTC. Translating it yields CASSMIRPAINYGYTF.

This rearrangement joins TRBV28 to TRBJ2-1; TRBD2 might be the D (6 bases). The germline V and J ends were trimmed by 7 bases and 4 bases, with 14 bases remaining between them. Germline CDR1 and CDR2: MDHEN and SYDVKM. The CDR3 length is 14 residues. The CDR3 DNA sequence: TGTGCCAGCATCAATGGGGGGACGTACAATGAGCAGTTCTTC. Residues: CASINGGTYNEQFF.

This clonotype showed up many times. The chain joins TRBV28 to TRBJ2-1, with 12 bases fitting TRBD2. The CDR3 runs to 16 residues. V lost 8 bases, J lost 8 bases, and 13 bases stayed unmatched. Per germline, CDR1 MDHEN and CDR2 SYDVKM. The CDR3 coding sequence is TGTGCCAGCCGACTAGCGGGGGCCCTAGTCAACCATGAGCAGTTCTTC. This sequence encodes CASRLAGALVNHEQFF.

This clonotype was picked up many times. This chain uses TRBV3-1 with TRBJ2-7, with D hard to call. The germline V gene has CDR1 LGHDT and CDR2 YNNKEL (reference sequence). The CDR3 consists of 16 residues. Trimming pared 4 bases from V and 3 bases from J, leaving 19 bases between. In DNA, the CDR3 is TGTGCCAGCAGCCGACTTTTTAGGAATCGCGTCTACGAGCAGTACTTC. Translation gives CASSRLFRNRVYEQYF.

This clonotype was observed at least ten times. V and J are TRBV7-8 and TRBJ2-3; TRBD2 aligns across 10 bases. The germline CDR1 and CDR2 sequences are SGHVS and FQNEAQ. J lost 3 bases, V lost 4 bases, and 7 bases had no gene match. The CDR3 extends over 16 amino acids. The CDR3 sequence: CASSSEAGGLTDTQYF. In DNA form, the CDR3 reads TGTGCCAGCAGCTCAGAAGCGGGGGGGTTAACAGATACGCAGTATTTT.

This clonotype has a count of ten or more. This sequence joins TRBV5-5 and TRBJ2-7; 9 nucleotides line up with TRBD1. The CDR3 loop spans 15 amino acids. Germline CDR1 SGHKS, CDR2 YYEKEE (reference sequence). Unmatched junction bases numbered 8, after V lost 4 bases and J lost 3 bases. The CDR3: CASSTLGQGNYEQYF. The CDR3, as DNA: TGTGCCAGCAGCACCCTGGGACAGGGTAACTACGAGCAGTACTTC.

This clonotype occurred many times. The chain recombines TRBV13 with TRBJ2-7, with no clear D. Between the trimmed V and J ends, which lost 1 base and 5 bases, there was a span of 12 bases. The CDR3 runs to 14 residues. Germline V gives CDR1 PRHDT, CDR2 FYEKMQ (reference sequence). CDR3 bases: TGTGCCAGCAGCTTAGTCTCTGCCCGGAACGAGCAGTACTTC. As protein: CASSLVSARNEQYF.

This clonotype has a count of ten or more. This chain joins TRBV5-1 and TRBJ2-7; no firm D call. The germline V gene has CDR1 SGHRS and CDR2 YFSETQ. The CDR3 has 14 residues. Trimming cost V 1 base and J 2 bases, with 10 bases left between them. The CDR3 bases are TGCGCCAGCAGCTTGAAAGGTGGGGCCTACGAGCAGTACTTC. Encoded protein: CASSLKGGAYEQYF.

V usage is TRBV5-1 and J usage is TRBJ2-7, with 8 bases matching TRBD2. The germline V gene has CDR1 SGHRS and CDR2 YFSETQ. Unmatched junction bases numbered 15, after V lost 4 bases and J lost 0 bases. The CDR3 sequence is 18 residues long. CDR3 nucleotides: TGCGCCAGCAGCCCGGGGGGGGGCTGGGAGGAGGGCTCCTACGAGCAGTACTTC. Amino acids: CASSPGGGWEEGSYEQYF.

In this sample, this clonotype turned up many times. The chain carries TRBV18 and TRBJ1-2, with TRBD1 matching over 7 bases. From germline, CDR1 is KGHSH and CDR2 LQKENI. The CDR3 runs 14 residues. The junction had 2 bases not matched to a gene; V was cut back by 2 bases and J by 2 bases. The chain's CDR3 is CASSPKGANYGYTF. The DNA of the CDR3 is TGTGCCAGCTCACCAAAGGGGGCCAACTATGGCTACACCTTC.

Comments on this clonotype: This may be a read error, as it is one base from a much larger clone. V gene TRBV7-9 combines with J gene TRBJ2-7; D is possibly TRBD2 (6 bases). The germline gives CDR1 SEHNR, CDR2 FQNEAQ (reference sequence). There are 14 residues in the CDR3. The CDR3 nucleotides read TGTGCCGGCAGGAAGTGGGGGGTAGGGTACGAGCAGTACTTC. It translates to CAGRKWGVGYEQYF. The full variable domain, in which reference TRBV7-9 and TRBJ2-7 provide the parts outside the CDR3, is DTGVSQNPRHKITKRGQNVTFRCDPISEHNRLYWYRQTLGQGPEFLTYFQNEAQLEKSRLLSDRFSAERPKGSFSTLEIQRTEQGDSAMYLCAGRKWGVGYEQYFGPGTRLTVT.

This clonotype has a count of ten or more. The chain uses TRBV28 and TRBJ1-2, with 7 bases that match TRBD1. This CDR3 has 13 residues. Germline values: CDR1 MDHEN, CDR2 SYDVKM. Trimming cost V 6 bases and J 7 bases; bases outside gene matches: 8. DNA of the CDR3: TGTGCCAGCAGAGGACCGGGACAGAGTGGCTACACCTTC. Translated: CASRGPGQSGYTF.

This clonotype was counted at least ten times. The chain combines TRBV7-9 with TRBJ2-1, with TRBD1 matching over 9 bases. The CDR3 length is 12 residues. Germline V gene sequence: CDR1 SEHNR, CDR2 FQNEAQ (reference sequence). V dropped 8 bases and J dropped 8; count of bases not matched to a gene: 4. The CDR3 DNA follows: TGTGCCAGCCGACAGGGGGACTATGAGCAGTTCTTC. Translated: CASRQGDYEQFF.

This clonotype was seen a handful of times. A read error is possible here, since a much larger clone lies one base away. The genes are TRBV11-2 and TRBJ1-1, with 11 bases that match TRBD1. This CDR3 is 14 amino acids long. Germline assignment: CDR1 SGHAT and CDR2 FQNNGV. Trimming at V came to 8 bases and at J to 0 bases, leaving 2 bases not matched to a gene. CDR3 sequence (DNA): TGTGCCAGCTGGGACAGGGGGGTGAACACTGAAGCTTTCTTT. This translates into CASWDRGVNTEAFF.

This clonotype occurred many times. CDR3 loop: CASRNDKGARYEQYF. The CDR3 DNA follows: TGTGCCAGCCGGAACGACAAGGGGGCCCGCTACGAGCAGTACTTC. The V and J genes are TRBV12-3 or TRBV12-4 and TRBJ2-7; 7 nucleotides match TRBD1. V gave up 8 bases and J gave up 3 bases; unmatched junction bases: 13. The CDR3 sequence is 15 residues long.

This clonotype appeared many times. The chain links TRBV5-1 to TRBJ2-5; TRBD1 aligns across 7 bases. Germline V lookup: CDR1 SGHRS, CDR2 YFSETQ. The CDR3 loop spans 16 amino acids. Trimming removed 2 bases from V and 0 bases from J; junction bases left unmatched: 7. The CDR3 sequence is CASSFDRDLHQETQYF. DNA for the CDR3: TGCGCCAGCAGCTTCGACAGGGACCTACACCAAGAGACCCAGTACTTC. Variable domain in full (rest from reference TRBV5-1 and TRBJ2-5): KAGVTQTPRYLIKTRGQQVTLSCSPISGHRSVSWYQQTPGQGLQFLFEYFSETQRNKGNFPGRFSGRQFSNSRSEMNVSTLELGDSALYLCASSFDRDLHQETQYFGPGTRLLVL.

A few counts support this clonotype. The CDR3 region has the DNA TGTGCCAGCGGTCCCCACAGTGGTGACGATCAGCCCCAGCATTTT. It yields the protein CASGPHSGDDQPQHF. This chain connects TRBV28 to TRBJ1-5; D gene uncertain. Germline V CDR1 and CDR2: MDHEN, SYDVKM. Trimming shortened V by 8 bases and J by 5 bases, and 19 bases separated the two germline ends. The CDR3 length is 15 residues.

There are many counts of this clonotype. V and J are TRBV2 and TRBJ1-2; D may be TRBD1 (6 bases). Germline V gene data show CDR1 as SNHLY and CDR2 as FYNNEI. The V end lost 10 bases, the J end lost 0 bases, and 12 bases lay between the germline ends. The CDR3 extends over 13 amino acids. DNA for the CDR3: TGTGCCAACCCACAGGGAGCTAACTATGGCTACACCTTC. It codes for CANPQGANYGYTF.

This clonotype was found many times. This chain uses TRBV6-5 with TRBJ2-2; no firm D call. Germline loops: CDR1 MNHEY, CDR2 SVGAGI. There are 16 residues in the CDR3. Trimming left V 0 bases short and J 1 base short, with 9 bases between. The CDR3 protein is CASSYSNPGNTGELFF. The CDR3 DNA reads as TGTGCCAGCAGTTACTCGAATCCGGGGAACACCGGGGAGCTGTTTTTT.

This clonotype was seen a few times. This rearrangement joins TRBV2 to TRBJ2-1, with 14 positions matching TRBD2. The V gene's germline CDR1 is SNHLY and CDR2 FYNNEI. The CDR3 extends over 15 amino acids. The J segment lost 9 bases and the V segment lost 5 bases, leaving 6 bases of the junction unmatched. CDR3 nucleotides: TGTGCCAGCAGTACCGGGACTAGCGGGAGAGGTGAGCAGTTCTTC. Protein: CASSTGTSGRGEQFF. Variable domain in full (rest from reference TRBV2 and TRBJ2-1): EPEVTQTPSHQVTQMGQEVILRCVPISNHLYFYWYRQILGQKVEFLVSFYNNEISEKSEIFDDQFSVERPDGSNFTLKIRSTKLEDSAMYFCASSTGTSGRGEQFFGPGTRLTVL.

This clonotype was recorded many times. V is TRBV28 and J is TRBJ2-7; a possible D gene is TRBD2 (6 bases). CDR3 length equals 13 residues. Looked up from germline, CDR1 is MDHEN and CDR2 is SYDVKM. The V and J ends lost 2 bases and 6 bases respectively, with 11 bases between them. The CDR3 DNA follows: TGTGCCAGCAGTTTAAGTCTCGGGGGCGAGCAGTACTTC. It yields the protein CASSLSLGGEQYF.

This clonotype has at least ten counts. The chain joins TRBV28 to TRBJ2-5; D unresolved. The CDR3 covers 16 residues. With 6 bases removed from V and 6 bases from J, the gap between germline ends came to 23 bases. Germline V gene data show CDR1 as MDHEN and CDR2 as SYDVKM. The CDR3 nucleotides are TGTGCCAGCAGCCCCCCGGGCCCCGAACTTGGAAAGACCCAGTACTTC. Its protein product is CASSPPGPELGKTQYF.

There are many counts of this clonotype. The chain recombines TRBV12-3 or TRBV12-4 with TRBJ1-4; tentative D call: TRBD1 (5 bases). This CDR3 contains 16 residues. The germline V and J ends were trimmed by 1 base and 6 bases, with 15 bases remaining between them. The CDR3, as DNA: TGTGCCAGCAGTTTAGTAGGGGAGGTTTTATATGAAAAACTGTTTTTT. As protein: CASSLVGEVLYEKLFF.

This clonotype was seen many times. The V call is TRBV20-1, the J call TRBJ2-3, with 9 bases that match TRBD2. Germline CDR1 reads DFQATT; CDR2 reads SNEGSKA (reference sequence). This CDR3 region has 14 residues. The ends lost 8 bases at V and 2 bases at J; junction bases unmatched: 8. The chain's CDR3 is CSLNLAGHTDTQYF. The CDR3 DNA reads TGCAGTCTCAATCTAGCGGGGCACACAGATACGCAGTATTTT.